The 7 T cell receptor beta chains below all came from one sample that was sequenced in a study of graft-versus-host responses after intestinal transplantation. What these receptors recognize is not known. Clones were read by immunoSEQ multiplex PCR, and TCRdb kept only the in-frame ones, dropping some. The sample holds around 90,000 clones, roughly 92% seen once. The material was unstimulated CD8+ T cells sorted from spleen or lymph node cells, obtained before transplant. All receptors derive from a human donor who was the organ donor for an intestinal transplant.

The chain has TRBV7-6 and TRBJ2-5, with unresolved D. The J call may be wrong; the DNA end is better matched by TRBJ2-7. The germline CDR1 and CDR2 sequences are SGHVS and FNYEAQ. CDR3 length: 11 amino acids. The CDR3 DNA reads TGTGCCAGCAGCCCTGATTACGAGCAGTACTTC. As protein: CASSPDYEQYF.

The chain carries TRBV7-8 and TRBJ2-1; D remains unclear. CDR1 SGHVS and CDR2 FQNEAQ come from the germline V gene. CDR3 length: 17 amino acids. The ends were cut back, 5 bases at V and 6 bases at J, with 23 bases in the middle. The CDR3 sequence: CASSPVRWLVRINEQFF. In DNA form, the CDR3 reads TGTGCCAGCAGCCCCGTACGGTGGCTAGTACGTATCAATGAGCAGTTCTTC.

The chain uses TRBV7-9 and TRBJ1-1, with D unclear. This CDR3 region has 12 residues. Germline lookup yields CDR1 SEHNR and CDR2 FQNEAQ (reference sequence). The V end was cut by 6 bases, the J end by 6 bases, with 11 bases between. Here the CDR3 DNA reads TGTGCCAGCAGTACGGGGAAGGCTGAAGCTTTCTTT. Translation gives CASSTGKAEAFF.

The CDR3 sequence is CASSQDRGPSYEQYF. CDR3 DNA: TGTGCCAGCAGTCAGGACAGGGGGCCCTCCTACGAGCAGTACTTC. This chain links TRBV6-5 with TRBJ2-7; 11 nucleotides align to TRBD1. The CDR3 runs to 15 residues. The ends lost 5 bases at V and 0 bases at J; junction bases unmatched: 3. Looked up from germline, CDR1 is MNHEY and CDR2 is SVGAGI.

The chain links TRBV13 to TRBJ1-3, with 7 bases matching TRBD1. V dropped 5 bases and J dropped 8; count of bases not matched to a gene: 9. The CDR3 sequence is 14 residues long. Germline V gene data show CDR1 as PRHDT and CDR2 as FYEKMQ (reference sequence). The CDR3 sequence is CASSIGQVWDTIYF. Here the CDR3 DNA reads TGTGCCAGCAGCATCGGACAGGTTTGGGACACCATATATTTT.

This clone occurred once. The chain is built from TRBV9 and TRBJ2-3; 14 bases match TRBD2. Per the germline V gene, CDR1 is SGDLS and CDR2 is YYNGEE. Trimming removed 2 bases from V and 2 bases from J; junction bases left unmatched: 4. This CDR3 spans 17 amino acids. CDR3 residues: CASSVGLAGGFTDTQYF. The CDR3 DNA reads as TGTGCCAGCAGCGTTGGACTAGCGGGAGGTTTCACAGATACGCAGTATTTT.

The chain combines TRBV2 with TRBJ2-5, with TRBD2 matching 12 bases. The length of the CDR3 is 17 residues. CDR1 is SNHLY and CDR2 is FYNNEI in the germline V gene. The ends lost 5 bases at V and 2 bases at J; junction bases unmatched: 9. The CDR3: CASSFTRLAGEQETQYF. The CDR3 DNA is TGTGCCAGCAGTTTTACTAGACTAGCGGGGGAGCAAGAGACCCAGTACTTC.